The next 20 T cell receptor beta chains were all read from a single sample in a study of Tregs in tolerant kidney transplant recipients (dated by TCRdb to between 2018 and 2020). Receptor amplification or capture employed the immunoSEQ multiplex PCR assay. TCRdb holds this immuneACCESS table with in-frame rearrangements only. Some clones are missing; in checked studies, unresolved V genes explain under half, and the rest has no known cause. Present in this sample are approximately 60,000 clones, about 90% of which were seen just once. 3.5% to 4% of the sample is held by the ten biggest clonotypes. This specimen's time point label, interpreted: 6 months after combined kidney and bone marrow transplant. The transplants used related donors with nonmyeloablative bone marrow transplantation, and mixed chimerism in the human trials was transient. This specimen was CD4+ T cells from blood (PBMCs), taken 6 months after the transplant. These receptors were collected from a human patient who received a combined kidney and bone marrow transplant. After a transplant, some T cells may be the graft donor's own cells.

The chain carries TRBV7-6 and TRBJ2-5, with D unclear. The CDR3 consists of 13 residues. Trimming removed 5 bases from V and 2 bases from J, with 9 bases in between. Germline CDR1 SGHVS, CDR2 FNYEAQ. CDR3: CASSPRVQETQYF. The CDR3 DNA reads TGTGCCAGCAGCCCGCGAGTGCAAGAGACCCAGTACTTC.

V usage is TRBV7-9 and J usage is TRBJ1-1, with 10 nucleotides matching TRBD1. Germline V gene sequence: CDR1 SEHNR, CDR2 FQNEAQ (reference sequence). This CDR3 has 14 residues. The trim removed 5 bases at V and 4 bases at J, leaving 4 bases unmatched. The DNA for the CDR3 is TGTGCCAGCAGCCTAGACAGGGGGCGCACTGAAGCTTTCTTT. Amino acid sequence: CASSLDRGRTEAFF.

The J gene is TRBJ2-7, the V gene TRBV27; TRBD1 matches at 7 bases. There are 13 residues in the CDR3. The V gene's germline CDR1 is MNHEY and CDR2 SMNVEV (reference sequence). Trimming removed 10 bases from V and 3 bases from J; junction bases left unmatched: 9. CDR3 in amino acids: CATTGTVYYEQYF. CDR3 nucleotide sequence: TGTGCCACGACCGGGACAGTATACTACGAGCAGTACTTC.

This chain joins TRBV19 and TRBJ2-2, with 7 nucleotides matching TRBD1. This CDR3 is 14 amino acids long. With V trimmed by 9 bases and J by 5 bases, 9 bases remained unmatched. Germline assignment: CDR1 LNHDA and CDR2 SQIVND (reference sequence). CDR3 region: CASGNRGDTGELFF. Written as DNA, the CDR3 is TGTGCCAGCGGAAACAGGGGTGATACCGGGGAGCTGTTTTTT.

This chain joins TRBV4-2 and TRBJ1-2; unclear D gene. The V end lost 0 bases, the J end lost 4 bases, and 9 bases lay between the germline ends. Germline V gives CDR1 LGHNA, CDR2 YNFKEQ. The CDR3 spans 14 residues. The DNA for the CDR3 is TGTGCCAGCAGCCAAGAAGCAGACTTCTATGGCTACACCTTC. Translation gives CASSQEADFYGYTF.

The rearrangement joins TRBV4-3 to TRBJ2-1; D might be TRBD1 (6 bases). In germline, CDR1 is LGHNA, CDR2 YSLEER. The length of the CDR3 is 17 residues. The V and J ends lost 0 bases and 5 bases respectively, with 17 bases between them. The CDR3 reads CASSQDGRGGGHNEQFF. In nucleotides, the CDR3 is TGCGCCAGCAGCCAAGACGGCAGGGGTGGGGGTCACAATGAGCAGTTCTTC.

The chain couples TRBV6-5 to TRBJ2-1; 9 bases are shared with TRBD2. Unmatched junction bases numbered 11, after V lost 10 bases and J lost 7 bases. CDR3 size: 14 residues. Germline CDR1 reads MNHEY; CDR2 reads SVGAGI. The CDR3 DNA follows: TGTGCCACGTTGAAGCGGGGGGATTATAATGAGCAGTTCTTC. Translating gives CATLKRGDYNEQFF.

The chain is built from TRBV5-4 and TRBJ2-3; 7 positions match TRBD2. The ends lost 1 base at V and 3 bases at J; junction bases unmatched: 5. The CDR3 consists of 15 residues. Germline V gene data show CDR1 as SGHNT and CDR2 as YYREEE (reference sequence). Here the CDR3 reads CASSLSLARTDTQYF. CDR3 sequence (DNA): TGTGCCAGCAGCTTGTCACTAGCGCGGACAGATACGCAGTATTTT.

DNA for the CDR3: TGTGCCACAAAGGGGGCGCAAAGCAATCAGCCCCAGCATTTT. Translating it yields CATKGAQSNQPQHF. The chain recombines TRBV19 with TRBJ1-5; 7 bases align to TRBD1. From germline, CDR1 is LNHDA and CDR2 SQIVND (reference sequence). The V and J ends lost 10 bases and 1 base, in that order; junction bases with no gene match: 7. This CDR3 has 14 residues. The whole variable domain, remainder taken from reference TRBV19 and TRBJ1-5, is DGGITQSPKYLFRKEGQNVTLSCEQNLNHDAMYWYRQDPGQGLRLIYYSQIVNDFQKGDIAEGYSVSREKKESFPLTVTSAQKNPTAFYLCATKGAQSNQPQHFGDGTRLSIL.

The chain has TRBV4-3 and TRBJ1-3, with a weak D call TRBD1 (6 bases). CDR3 size: 15 residues. V dropped 4 bases and J dropped 4 bases, with 14 bases sitting between them. Germline V gives CDR1 LGHNA, CDR2 YSLEER. CDR3 sequence: CASSLYEGTGNTIYF. The CDR3 coding sequence is TGCGCCAGCAGCCTTTATGAGGGGACAGGAAACACCATATATTTT.

The V gene is TRBV27, the J gene TRBJ2-3, with 8 bases lining up with TRBD2. J gave up 9 bases and V 6 bases, and 8 bases lay outside the gene matches. Looked up from germline, CDR1 is MNHEY and CDR2 is SMNVEV (reference sequence). The CDR3 contains 13 residues. CDR3 DNA: TGTGCCAGCAGGGGACTAGGGCCACGAACGCAGTATTTT. Its protein is CASRGLGPRTQYF.

The table lists this clone with a few counts. The genes are TRBV19 and TRBJ2-3; TRBD2 matches 8 bases. Per germline, CDR1 LNHDA and CDR2 SQIVND (reference sequence). This CDR3 contains 16 residues. V lost 1 base to trimming and J lost 2 bases; unmatched junction nucleotides: 5. The CDR3 reads CASSIVLAVYTDTQYF. CDR3 DNA: TGTGCCAGTAGTATAGTACTAGCGGTGTACACAGATACGCAGTATTTT.

This chain connects TRBV4-2 to TRBJ1-2; D perhaps matches TRBD1 (5 bases). Trimming stripped 0 bases from V and 2 bases from J, with 7 bases between. The CDR3 spans 14 residues. Germline V gives CDR1 LGHNA, CDR2 YNFKEQ. CDR3 in DNA: TGTGCCAGCAGCCAAGAACACAGGAACTATGGCTACACCTTC. Protein sequence: CASSQEHRNYGYTF.

The chain is built from TRBV15 and TRBJ1-1; 7 bases are shared with TRBD1. The CDR3 extends over 15 amino acids. Germline CDR1 reads LNHNV; CDR2 reads YYDKDF (reference sequence). Trimming cost V 3 bases and J 5 bases; bases outside gene matches: 9. The CDR3 protein is CATSSPPRGYTEAFF. As DNA, the CDR3 is TGTGCCACCAGCAGTCCACCCAGGGGGTATACTGAAGCTTTCTTT. The whole variable domain, remainder taken from reference TRBV15 and TRBJ1-1, is DAMVIQNPRYQVTQFGKPVTLSCSQTLNHNVMYWYQQKSSQAPKLLFHYYDKDFNNEADTPDNFQSRRPNTSFCFLDIRSPGLGDTAMYLCATSSPPRGYTEAFFGQGTRLTVV.

This clone was recorded a few times. The chain recombines TRBV7-9 with TRBJ2-7; D might be TRBD1 (6 bases). The germline V gene has CDR1 SEHNR and CDR2 FQNEAQ (reference sequence). V was cut by 4 bases and J by 5 bases, with 21 bases left in between. This CDR3 has 16 amino acids. The CDR3 DNA is TGTGCCAGCAGCTGGCGATCCGGACAGCTGTTCGACGAGCAGTACTTC. Protein sequence: CASSWRSGQLFDEQYF.

This chain joins TRBV14 and TRBJ1-4; 10 bases are shared with TRBD1. J gave up 7 bases and V 4 bases, and 3 bases lay outside the gene matches. Per the germline V gene, CDR1 is SGHDN and CDR2 is FVKESK. The CDR3 runs to 14 residues. This chain's CDR3 is CASSRDRGTEKLFF. The CDR3 DNA follows: TGTGCCAGCAGCCGGGACAGGGGAACTGAAAAACTGTTTTTT.

This clone came up once. The rearrangement uses TRBV5-4 and TRBJ2-2; 9 nucleotides line up with TRBD2. Unmatched junction bases numbered 6, after V lost 3 bases and J lost 6 bases. This CDR3 is built from 15 residues. CDR1 is SGHNT, CDR2 YYREEE, per germline (reference sequence). The CDR3, as DNA: TGTGCCAGCAGCTCCGGGACTAGCTTTCCCGGGGAGCTGTTTTTT. The encoded protein is CASSSGTSFPGELFF.

The chain has TRBV2 and TRBJ2-7; TRBD1 matches at 7 bases. The CDR3 extends over 12 amino acids. The ends lost 7 bases at V and 3 bases at J; junction bases unmatched: 3. Germline V gene sequence: CDR1 SNHLY, CDR2 FYNNEI. Here the CDR3 DNA reads TGTGCCAGCAAACCAGGGGGCTACGAGCAGTACTTC. This translates into CASKPGGYEQYF.

This clone was counted only a few times. Other nucleotide sequences in the sample specify the same CDR3. The CDR3 coding sequence is TGCGCCAGCAGCTCATGGACAGGCACTAATTCACCCCTCCACTTT. Its translation: CASSSWTGTNSPLHF. This chain uses TRBV5-1 with TRBJ1-6, with 7 bases lining up with TRBD1. V shed 3 bases and J 6 bases; nucleotides not matched to a gene: 6. This CDR3 comprises 15 residues. CDR1 SGHRS and CDR2 YFSETQ come from the germline V gene.

The J gene is TRBJ2-5, the V gene TRBV29-1; 12 bases are shared with TRBD2. The CDR3 has 14 residues. Per germline, CDR1 SQVTM and CDR2 ANQGSEA. V trimming: 6 bases; J trimming: 5 bases; junction bases outside the gene matches: 7. CDR3 in DNA: TGCAGCGTGTGGACTAGCGGGGCTGGGGAGACCCAGTACTTC. It codes for CSVWTSGAGETQYF.